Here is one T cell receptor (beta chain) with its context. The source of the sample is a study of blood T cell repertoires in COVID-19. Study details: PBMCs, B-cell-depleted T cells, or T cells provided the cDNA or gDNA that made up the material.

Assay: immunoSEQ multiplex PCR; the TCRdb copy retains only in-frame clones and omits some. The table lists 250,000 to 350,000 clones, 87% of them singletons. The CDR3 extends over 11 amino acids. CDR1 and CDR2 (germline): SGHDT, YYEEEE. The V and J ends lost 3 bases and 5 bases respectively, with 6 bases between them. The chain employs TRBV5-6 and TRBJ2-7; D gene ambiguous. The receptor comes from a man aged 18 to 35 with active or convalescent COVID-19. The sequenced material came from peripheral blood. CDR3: CASSSYDEQYF. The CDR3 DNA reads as TGTGCCAGCAGCTCCTATGACGAGCAGTACTTC.